Listed below are T cell receptor beta chains from one sample, sequenced in a study of regulatory T cells in long-lasting Graves disease. TCRdb reprocessed the multiplex PCR reads via MiXCR and lists one record per CDR3 protein. The sample lists roughly 450,000 distinct CDR3 sequences; about 22% were seen once. The sequences come from peripheral blood mononuclear cells (PBMCs), collected when the disease was refractory, from a patient treated with antithyroid drugs. Source of these receptors: a female donor with Graves disease. Both conserved end residues are part of each CDR3. D genes are given only for firm matches. Only part of the rows carry a size: once, few, many, or a class if the clone is expanded.

TRBJ2-2 TRBV2 NA NA TGTGCCAGCAAAATAGAGCAGAACACCGGGGAGCTGTTTTTT CASKIEQNTGELFF
TRBJ1-1 TRBV19 few NA TGTGCCAGTAGTATAGGAGAGAACACTGAAGCTTTCTTT CASSIGENTEAFF
TRBJ2-7 TRBV7-9 many NA TGTGCCAGCAGCTTAGGGCTGATCTACGAGCAGTACTTC CASSLGLIYEQYF
TRBJ2-7 TRBV2 many TRBD1 TGTGCCAGCGGGACAGGGGGGAGCGAGCAGTACTTC CASGTGGSEQYF
TRBJ2-7 TRBV6-2/TRBV6-3 NA TRBD1 TGTGCCAGCAGTGACCGGGACAGGGGACCTCAGTACTTC CASSDRDRGPQYF
TRBJ2-7 TRBV28 many NA TGTGCCAGCAGTCCTAGCTGGGGATCCTACGAGCAGTACTTC CASSPSWGSYEQYF
TRBJ2-5 TRBV7-2 many NA TGTGCCAGCAGCCTAGGGGCCTTGGGGCAAGAGACCCAGTACTTC CASSLGALGQETQYF
TRBJ1-6 TRBV27 few NA TGTGCCAGCAGTCTACTGAACCCCAAGCCTAATTCACCCCTCCACTTT CASSLLNPKPNSPLHF
TRBJ1-4 TRBV2 many NA TGTGCCAGCAGTGAACAGGAATATGAAAAACTGTTTTTT CASSEQEYEKLFF
TRBJ1-2 TRBV7-8 many TRBD1 TGTGCCAGCAGCTTAGCACAGGGGGCGGGGGGCTATGGCTACACCTTC CASSLAQGAGGYGYTF
TRBJ1-1 TRBV6-5 NA NA TGTGCCAGCAGTTACGCGGGGAGCACTGAAGCTTTCTTT CASSYAGSTEAFF
TRBJ1-1 TRBV30 NA NA TGTGCCTGGAGTAACCGGGGCACTGAAGCTTTCTTT CAWSNRGTEAFF
TRBJ2-7 TRBV20-1 NA TRBD2 TGCAGTGCTAGAGATTTAGTAGCGGGAGGCCATAGCTCCTACGAGCAGTACTTC CSARDLVAGGHSSYEQYF
TRBJ2-4 TRBV19 few NA TGTGCCAGTAGTATAATCGGGGTAAACATTCAGTACTTC CASSIIGVNIQYF
TRBJ1-2 TRBV6-1 NA NA TGTGCCAGTTTAGGGGAAACGGGTGGCTACACCTTC CASLGETGGYTF
TRBJ1-1 TRBV14 NA NA TGTGCCAGCAGCCAAGAGGGGGGTCTTTGGAACACTGAAGCTTTCTTT CASSQEGGLWNTEAFF
TRBJ1-5 TRBV6-1 many NA TGTGCCAGTTCACAGGCCAAAACCGATCAGCCCCAGCATTTT CASSQAKTDQPQHF
TRBJ1-5 TRBV27 NA NA TGTGCCAGCAGTTTTTCCCAGGCCGATCAGCCCCAGCATTTT CASSFSQADQPQHF
TRBJ2-1 TRBV28 few NA TGTGCCAGCGAAAGCAGGGGTGGAAGCGAGCAGTTCTTC CASESRGGSEQFF
TRBJ2-1 TRBV25-1 NA NA TGTGCCAGCAGTGATACATTCTACAATGAGCAGTTCTTC CASSDTFYNEQFF
TRBJ2-7 TRBV28 many NA TGTGCCAGCCACCCCTCGGACAGCCCGACGAACTACGAGCAGTACTTC CASHPSDSPTNYEQYF
TRBJ1-1 TRBV30 NA TRBD1 TGTGCCTGGAGTCCCGGGACAGTGGCGGTATTGAACACTGAAGCTTTCTTT CAWSPGTVAVLNTEAFF
TRBJ2-5 TRBV11-2 NA TRBD2 TGTGCCAGCAGCCCGGGACTAGCGGGGCAAGAGCAGTACTTC CASSPGLAGQEQYF
TRBJ1-5 TRBV6-2/TRBV6-3 many NA TGTGCCAGCAGTTACACCTACCGGGACACGAACAATCAGCCCCAGCATTTT CASSYTYRDTNNQPQHF
TRBJ2-5 TRBV6-1 few NA TGTGCCAGCAGTCCCGGCGACTACCAAGAGGCCCAGTACTTC CASSPGDYQEAQYF
TRBJ2-7 TRBV19 few TRBD2 TGTGCCAGTAGTATTGAAGCGGGAGGCTCCTACGAGCAGTACTTC CASSIEAGGSYEQYF
TRBJ1-1 TRBV19 many NA TGTGCCAGTAGTCATCTTGACTGGTACAAGAACACTGAAGCTTTCTTT CASSHLDWYKNTEAFF
TRBJ1-2 TRBV7-2 many NA TGTGCCAGCAGCTTACGGGACGGAATCTATGGCTACACCTTC CASSLRDGIYGYTF
TRBJ2-2 TRBV28 many NA TGTGCCAGCAGACCCCCCCTCGGGGAAGCCGGGGAGCTGTTTTTT CASRPPLGEAGELFF
TRBJ2-2 TRBV20-1 NA NA TGCAGTGCTGCGGGACAGTTAAACACCGGGGAGCTGTTTTTT CSAAGQLNTGELFF
TRBJ1-1 TRBV9 NA NA TGTGCCAGCAGCGTAGAAGCGGTTAGCACTGAAGCTTTCTTT CASSVEAVSTEAFF
TRBJ2-6 TRBV28 many NA TGTGCCACCTTACAGGCCTTCACCTCTGGGGCCAACGTCCTGACTTTC CATLQAFTSGANVLTF
TRBJ2-7 TRBV27 many NA TGTGCCAGCAGTTTAAAGGGCCACGAGCAGTACTTC CASSLKGHEQYF
TRBJ2-7 TRBV28 many TRBD1 TGTGCCAGCAGTTTATCGGGGACAGGGAGGTCCTACGAGCAGTACTTC CASSLSGTGRSYEQYF
TRBJ2-7 TRBV19 few NA TGTGCCAGTAGTATTGGCGGTACAAGCGAGCAGTACTTC CASSIGGTSEQYF
TRBJ1-2 TRBV5-1 many NA TGCGCCAGCAGCTTGGAGCGGAGCGGCTACACCTTC CASSLERSGYTF
TRBJ2-1 TRBV12-3/TRBV12-4 NA TRBD1 TGTGCCAGCAGGCAGACCGGGACAGCACACCGTTACAATGAGCAGTTCTTC CASRQTGTAHRYNEQFF
TRBJ1-1 TRBV6-1 few NA TGTGCCAGCAGCTCCGAAATTCAGGGGCAAGGCACTGAAGCTTCCTTT CASSSEIQGQGTEASF
TRBJ1-1 TRBV11-3 few TRBD1 TGTGCCAGCAGCCCTTACAGGGGGACGAACACTGAAGCTTTCTTT CASSPYRGTNTEAFF
TRBJ2-7 TRBV6-2/TRBV6-3 NA NA TGTGCCAGCAGTTACCGGCGGACCTACGAGCAGTACTTC CASSYRRTYEQYF
TRBJ2-4 TRBV20-1 few NA TGCAGTGCTAAAAACAGACTTACCAAAAACATTCAGTACTTC CSAKNRLTKNIQYF
TRBJ1-1 TRBV5-1 NA TRBD1 TGCGCCAGCAGCTTGACCGGGACAGGCACTGAAGCTTTCTTT CASSLTGTGTEAFF
TRBJ2-5 TRBV7-2 many NA TGTGCCAGCAGCCAAAGGACAAGCCAAGAGACCCAGTACTTC CASSQRTSQETQYF
TRBJ1-6 TRBV6-1 many NA TGTGCCAGCACCCCGGAGGCAGGGCCCGATTCACCCCTCCACTTT CASTPEAGPDSPLHF
TRBJ2-1 TRBV7-3 NA NA TGTGCCAGCAGCTTAACTTCAGGGTACGGGAATGAGCAGTTCTTC CASSLTSGYGNEQFF
TRBJ2-7 TRBV6-2/TRBV6-3 many TRBD2 TGTGCCAGCAGTTCGGCGGGAGGGACCTACGAGCAGTACTTC CASSSAGGTYEQYF
TRBJ2-5 TRBV20-1 many NA TGCAGTGCTAGAGCCCCGTGGGAGACCCAGTACTTC CSARAPWETQYF
TRBJ1-2 TRBV18 few NA TGTGCCAGCTCACCACCCTTCGGTCCGCAAGGCTACACCTTC CASSPPFGPQGYTF
TRBJ1-5 TRBV7-2 many NA TGTGCCAGCAGCCAGGAATACAATCAGCCCCAGCATTTT CASSQEYNQPQHF
TRBJ1-2 TRBV3-1 few TRBD1 TGTGCCAGCAGCCCCGCCGACAGGGGGGCCTATGGCTACACCTTC CASSPADRGAYGYTF
TRBJ2-4 TRBV9 once TRBD2 TGTGTCAGCAGCGGGGAACCGTCGGATAGAAACATTCAGTACTTC CVSSGEPSDRNIQYF
TRBJ1-1 TRBV2 many NA TGTGCCAGCAGTGAGGGTACGAACACTGAAGCTTTCTTT CASSEGTNTEAFF
TRBJ1-5 TRBV2 few NA TGTGCCAGCCAGGGATGGAGCAATCAGCCCCAGCATTTT CASQGWSNQPQHF
TRBJ2-6 TRBV6-1 NA NA TGTGCCAGCATCCGTGGATTAACCTTCTCTGGGGCCAACGTCCTGACTTTC CASIRGLTFSGANVLTF
TRBJ2-2 TRBV27 few TRBD2 TGTGCCAGCAGTTTCCCTAGCGGGAGCGGGGACACCGGGGAGCTGTTTTTT CASSFPSGSGDTGELFF